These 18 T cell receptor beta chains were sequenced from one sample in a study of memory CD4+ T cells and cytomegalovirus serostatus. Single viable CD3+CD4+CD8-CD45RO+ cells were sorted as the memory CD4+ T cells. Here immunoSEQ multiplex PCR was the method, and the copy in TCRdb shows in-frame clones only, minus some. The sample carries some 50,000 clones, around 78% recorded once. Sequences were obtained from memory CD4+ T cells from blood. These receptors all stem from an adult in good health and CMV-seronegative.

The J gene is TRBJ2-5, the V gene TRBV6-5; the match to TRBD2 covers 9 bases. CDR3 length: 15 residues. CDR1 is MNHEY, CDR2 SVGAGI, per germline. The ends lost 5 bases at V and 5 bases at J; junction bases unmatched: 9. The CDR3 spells CASSPLAGKTETQYF. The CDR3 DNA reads TGTGCCAGCAGTCCCCTAGCGGGGAAAACGGAGACCCAGTACTTC.

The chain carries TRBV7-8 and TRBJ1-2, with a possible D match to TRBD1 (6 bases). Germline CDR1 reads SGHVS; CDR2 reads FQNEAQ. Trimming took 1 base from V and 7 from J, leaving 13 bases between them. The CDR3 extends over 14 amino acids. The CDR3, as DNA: TGTGCCAGCAGCTTAGAGCTGGGGGCGGTTGGCTACACCTTC. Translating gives CASSLELGAVGYTF.

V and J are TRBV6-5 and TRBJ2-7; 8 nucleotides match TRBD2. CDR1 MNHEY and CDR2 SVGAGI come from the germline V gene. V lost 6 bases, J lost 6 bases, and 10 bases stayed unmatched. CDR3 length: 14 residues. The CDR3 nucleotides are TGTGCCAGCAGCTCAATAGCGGGACTCTCCGAGCAGTACTTC. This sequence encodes CASSSIAGLSEQYF.

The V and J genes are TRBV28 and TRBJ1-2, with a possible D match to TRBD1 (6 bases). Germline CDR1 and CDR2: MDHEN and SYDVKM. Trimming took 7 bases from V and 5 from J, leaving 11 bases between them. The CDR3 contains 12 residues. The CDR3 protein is CASTLGGYGYTF. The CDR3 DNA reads TGTGCCAGCACCCTAGGGGGATATGGCTACACCTTC.

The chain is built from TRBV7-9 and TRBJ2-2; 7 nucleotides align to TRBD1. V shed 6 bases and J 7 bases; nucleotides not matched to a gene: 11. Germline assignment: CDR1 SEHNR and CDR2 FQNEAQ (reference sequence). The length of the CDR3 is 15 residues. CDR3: CASRSNPDRDGELFF. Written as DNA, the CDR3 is TGTGCCAGCAGATCGAACCCTGACAGGGACGGGGAGCTGTTTTTT.

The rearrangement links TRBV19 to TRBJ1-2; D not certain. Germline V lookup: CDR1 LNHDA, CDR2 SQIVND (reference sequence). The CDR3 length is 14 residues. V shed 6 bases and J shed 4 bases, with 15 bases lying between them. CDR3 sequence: CASSMTQVGYGYTF. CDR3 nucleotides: TGTGCCAGTAGCATGACGCAGGTCGGCTATGGCTACACCTTC.

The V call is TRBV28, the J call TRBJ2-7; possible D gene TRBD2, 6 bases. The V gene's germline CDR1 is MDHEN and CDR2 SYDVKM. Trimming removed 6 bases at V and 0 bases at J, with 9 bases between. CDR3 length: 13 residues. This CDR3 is CASSRGSSYEQYF. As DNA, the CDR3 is TGTGCCAGCAGCCGGGGGAGCTCCTACGAGCAGTACTTC.

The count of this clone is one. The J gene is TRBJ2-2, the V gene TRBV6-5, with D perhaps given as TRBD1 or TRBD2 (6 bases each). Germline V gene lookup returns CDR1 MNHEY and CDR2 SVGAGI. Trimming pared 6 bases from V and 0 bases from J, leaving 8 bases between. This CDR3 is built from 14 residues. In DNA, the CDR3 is TGTGCCAGCAGGAGGGGGGCGAACACCGGGGAGCTGTTTTTT. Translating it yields CASRRGANTGELFF.

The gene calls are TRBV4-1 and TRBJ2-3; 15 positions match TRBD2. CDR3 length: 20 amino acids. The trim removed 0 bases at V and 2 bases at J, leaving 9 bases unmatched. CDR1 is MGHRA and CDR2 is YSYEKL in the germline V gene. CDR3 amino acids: CASSQDPGLAGGGDTDTQYF. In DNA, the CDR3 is TGCGCCAGCAGCCAAGATCCGGGACTAGCGGGGGGTGGGGACACAGATACGCAGTATTTT.

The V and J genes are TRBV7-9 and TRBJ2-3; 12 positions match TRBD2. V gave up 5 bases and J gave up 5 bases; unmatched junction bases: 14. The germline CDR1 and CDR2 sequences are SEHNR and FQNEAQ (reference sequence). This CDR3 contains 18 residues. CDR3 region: CASSTGLAGKALIDTQYF. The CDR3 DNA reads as TGTGCCAGCAGCACGGGACTAGCGGGCAAGGCGTTAATAGATACGCAGTATTTT.

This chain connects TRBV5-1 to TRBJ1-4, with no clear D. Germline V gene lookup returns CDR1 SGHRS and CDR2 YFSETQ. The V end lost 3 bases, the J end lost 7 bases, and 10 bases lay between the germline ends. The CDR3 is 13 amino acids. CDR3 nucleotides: TGCGCCAGCAGCTACGGTGCGGGTGAAAAACTGTTTTTT. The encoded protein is CASSYGAGEKLFF.

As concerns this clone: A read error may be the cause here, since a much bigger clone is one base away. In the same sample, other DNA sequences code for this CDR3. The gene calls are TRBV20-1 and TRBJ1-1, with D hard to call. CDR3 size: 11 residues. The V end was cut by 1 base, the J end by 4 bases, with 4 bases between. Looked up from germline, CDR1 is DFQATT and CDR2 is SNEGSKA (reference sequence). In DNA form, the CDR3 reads TGCAGTGCTAGAGGGGGCACTGAAGCTTTCTTT. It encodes CSARGGTEAFF.

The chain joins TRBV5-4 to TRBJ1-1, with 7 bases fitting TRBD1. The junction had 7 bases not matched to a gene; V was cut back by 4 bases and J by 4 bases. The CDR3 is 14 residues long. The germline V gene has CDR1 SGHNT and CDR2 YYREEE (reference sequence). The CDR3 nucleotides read TGTGCCAGCAGCGGGGGACAGCCGCGCACTGAAGCTTTCTTT. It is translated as CASSGGQPRTEAFF.

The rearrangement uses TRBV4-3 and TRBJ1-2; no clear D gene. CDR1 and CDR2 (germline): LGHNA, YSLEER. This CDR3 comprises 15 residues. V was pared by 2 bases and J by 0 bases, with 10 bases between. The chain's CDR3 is CASSQSFAANYGYTF. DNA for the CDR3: TGCGCCAGCAGCCAAAGTTTCGCAGCTAACTATGGCTACACCTTC.

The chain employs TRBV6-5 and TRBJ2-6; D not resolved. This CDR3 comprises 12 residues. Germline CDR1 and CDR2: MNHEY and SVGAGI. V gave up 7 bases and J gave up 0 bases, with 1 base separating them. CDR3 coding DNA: TGTGCCAGCACCTCTGGGGCCAACGTCCTGACTTTC. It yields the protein CASTSGANVLTF.

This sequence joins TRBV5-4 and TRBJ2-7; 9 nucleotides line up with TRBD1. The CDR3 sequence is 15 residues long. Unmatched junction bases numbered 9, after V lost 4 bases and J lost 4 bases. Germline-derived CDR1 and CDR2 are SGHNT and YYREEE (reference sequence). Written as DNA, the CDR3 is TGTGCCAGCAGCCTTCCTACAGGGGGCCTATACGAGCAGTACTTC. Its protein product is CASSLPTGGLYEQYF.

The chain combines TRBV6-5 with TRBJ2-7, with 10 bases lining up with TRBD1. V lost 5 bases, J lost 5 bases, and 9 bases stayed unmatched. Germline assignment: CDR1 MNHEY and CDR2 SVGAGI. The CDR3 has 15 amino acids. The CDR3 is CASSTRTGGMDEQYF. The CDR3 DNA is TGTGCCAGCAGTACCCGGACAGGGGGGATGGACGAGCAGTACTTC.

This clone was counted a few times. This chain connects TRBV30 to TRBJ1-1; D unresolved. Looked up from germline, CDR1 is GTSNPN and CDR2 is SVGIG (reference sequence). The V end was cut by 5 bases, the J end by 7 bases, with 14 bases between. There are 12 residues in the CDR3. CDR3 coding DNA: TGTGCCTGGGAAAGGAGCTCCCGTGAAGCTTTCTTT. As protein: CAWERSSREAFF.